The sequence of this T cell receptor (beta chain) was determined in a study of early T cells in non-severe SARS-CoV-2 infection. Study background: Unpaired chains resulted from sequencing bulk RNA of unsorted whole blood.

Unique molecular identifiers were affixed to single, distinct cDNA molecules. TCRdb reprocessed the 5' RACE reads via MiXCR and lists one record per CDR3 protein. The top ten clones hold about 3.8% of a sample with fewer than 120,000 distinct CDR3 sequences, 10% to 15% of them seen once. Germline V gene sequence: CDR1 MDHEN, CDR2 SYDVKM. The CDR3 contains 12 residues. With 6 bases removed from V and 0 bases from J, the gap between germline ends came to 5 bases. The TCR comes from an adult who was a healthcare worker with PCR-confirmed SARS-CoV-2 infection or an uninfected control (not recorded which). The sequencing here drew on whole blood, taken at baseline. The chain couples TRBV28 to TRBJ1-1, with D possibly being TRBD1 (5 bases). The CDR3 DNA is TGTGCCAGCAGGGACATGAACACTGAAGCTTTCTTT. Translation gives CASRDMNTEAFF.